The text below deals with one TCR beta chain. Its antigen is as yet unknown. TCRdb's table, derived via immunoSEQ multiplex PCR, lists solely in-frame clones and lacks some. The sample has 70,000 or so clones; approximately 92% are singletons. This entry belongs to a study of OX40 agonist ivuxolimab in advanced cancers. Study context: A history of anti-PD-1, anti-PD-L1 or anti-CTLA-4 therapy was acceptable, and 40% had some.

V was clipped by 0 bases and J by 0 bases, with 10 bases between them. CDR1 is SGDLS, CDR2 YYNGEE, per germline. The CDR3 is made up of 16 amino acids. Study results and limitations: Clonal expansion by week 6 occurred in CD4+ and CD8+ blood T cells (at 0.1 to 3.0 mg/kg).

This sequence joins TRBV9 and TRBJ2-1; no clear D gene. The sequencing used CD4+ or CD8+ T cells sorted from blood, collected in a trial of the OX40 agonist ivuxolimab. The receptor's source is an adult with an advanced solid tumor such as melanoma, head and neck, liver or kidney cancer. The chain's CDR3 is CASSVDWTRSYNEQFF. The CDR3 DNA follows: TGTGCCAGCAGCGTAGATTGGACCCGCTCCTACAATGAGCAGTTCTTC.